This T cell receptor beta chain was sequenced during a study of blood T cells in healthy people across ages. General study results and limits: Diversity estimated from one million T cells was considered an underestimate.

The V segment lost 4 bases and the J segment 5 bases; nucleotides outside the gene matches: 5. The V gene's germline CDR1 is SGHRS and CDR2 YFSETQ. There are 14 residues in the CDR3. Sample-barcoded 5' priming and a J-beta primer mix drove a second PCR of about 6 to 12 cycles. Each CDR3 protein is one row after TCRdb ran MiXCR on the 5' RACE reads. The table has about 1.6 million distinct CDR3 sequences, roughly 32% seen once. Each sample gave at least 6 million isolated PBMCs. Total RNA extraction produced at least 5 micrograms (per sample) for the study. This clonotype was seen only a few times. The antigen is undetermined.

The sample consisted of blood. The chain couples TRBV5-1 to TRBJ2-1, with TRBD1 matching 8 bases. This sequence was found in a woman younger than 45 in good health. The CDR3 region is CASSKGQGNNEQFF. The CDR3 DNA reads TGCGCCAGCAGCAAAGGACAGGGAAACAATGAGCAGTTCTTC.